This T cell receptor beta chain originates from a study of T-cell memory formation after mild COVID-19. One entry per CDR3 protein results from TCRdb running MiXCR on the 5' RACE reads. Of fewer than 50,000 distinct CDR3 sequences listed, about 7.3% were seen once; the top ten hold roughly 1.5%. This clonotype was picked up a small number of times. The sample taken for sequencing was PBMCs or a T cell subset sorted from them (not recorded which). The TCR comes from a man between 18 and 29 years old who had mild COVID-19 (a few samples of this study predate the infection). Cell type and time point are not known.

The CDR3 DNA follows: TGTGCCAGCTCACGCTCAACTAACACCGGGGAGCTGTTTTTT. Translated, it gives CASSRSTNTGELFF. The J gene is TRBJ2-2, the V gene TRBV18; D not certain. The CDR3 length is 14 residues. Trimming cost V 4 bases and J 2 bases, with 8 bases left between them. Germline values: CDR1 KGHSH, CDR2 LQKENI. Full variable domain (remainder filled in from reference TRBV18 and TRBJ2-2): NAGVMQNPRHLVRRRGQEARLRCSPMKGHSHVYWYRQLPEEGLKFMVYLQKENIIDESGMPKERFSAEFPKEGPSILRIQQVVRGDSAAYFCASSRSTNTGELFFGEGSRLTVL.